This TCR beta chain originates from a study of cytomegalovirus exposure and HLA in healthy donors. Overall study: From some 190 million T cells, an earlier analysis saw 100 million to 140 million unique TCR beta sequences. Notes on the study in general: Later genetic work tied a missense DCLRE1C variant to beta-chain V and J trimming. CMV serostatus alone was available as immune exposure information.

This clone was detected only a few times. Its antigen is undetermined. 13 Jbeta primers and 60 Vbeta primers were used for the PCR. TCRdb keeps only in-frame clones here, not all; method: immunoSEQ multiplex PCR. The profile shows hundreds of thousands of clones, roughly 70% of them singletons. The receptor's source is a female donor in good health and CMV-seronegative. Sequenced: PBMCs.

The CDR3 sequence is CASKSSGGNEQFF. CDR3 nucleotide sequence: TGCGCCAGCAAATCTAGCGGGGGCAATGAGCAGTTCTTC. V and J are TRBV10-1 and TRBJ2-1; 10 bases map to TRBD2. The CDR3 sequence is 13 residues long. Germline trimming cut 7 bases from V and 6 bases from J; bases unmatched to any gene: 3. Looked up from germline, CDR1 is WNHNN and CDR2 is SYGVQD (reference sequence).